A selection of T cell receptor beta chains follows, all from one sample in a study of CD8+ T cells in alopecia areata. The method was immunoSEQ multiplex PCR; TCRdb's version includes in-frame clones alone and lacks a portion of them. In the table there are 50,000 to 80,000 clones, roughly 40% of which are singletons. The sequenced sample was NKG2D-low CD8+ T cells sorted from blood. The source of these receptors is a human donor with alopecia areata. Both conserved end residues are part of each CDR3. A D gene is named only where the DNA matches it firmly. Size values are once, few and many counts, or a class for expanded clones, and some rows have none.

j_gene: TRBJ2-5; v_gene: TRBV27; d_gene: TRBD1; abundance: -; CDR3nt: TGTGCCAGCAGCCTGGGACAGGGGGGAGAGCAGTACTTC; CDR3aa: CASSLGQGGEQYF
j_gene: TRBJ1-2; v_gene: TRBV2; d_gene: -; abundance: -; CDR3nt: TGTGCCAGCAGCCATAACTATGGCTACACCTTC; CDR3aa: CASSHNYGYTF
j_gene: TRBJ2-6; v_gene: TRBV29-1; d_gene: -; abundance: -; CDR3nt: TGCAGCGTTGAAGGGCTGGAGGGGCCTGGGGCCAACGTCCTGACTTTC; CDR3aa: CSVEGLEGPGANVLTF
j_gene: TRBJ2-7; v_gene: TRBV7-9; d_gene: -; abundance: few; CDR3nt: TGTGCCAGCAGCCCGCGGATTAACGAGCAGTACTTC; CDR3aa: CASSPRINEQYF
j_gene: TRBJ2-1; v_gene: TRBV29-1; d_gene: -; abundance: -; CDR3nt: TGCAGCGTTGAACTCGGGGGCTCCTACAATGAGCAGTTCTTC; CDR3aa: CSVELGGSYNEQFF
j_gene: TRBJ2-5; v_gene: TRBV2; d_gene: TRBD2; abundance: -; CDR3nt: TGTGCCGGGACTAGCGGGGGACAAGAGACCCAGTACTTC; CDR3aa: CAGTSGGQETQYF
j_gene: TRBJ2-5; v_gene: TRBV7-9; d_gene: -; abundance: few; CDR3nt: TGTGCCAGCAGCTTAGGTGCTAGGAAGGAGACCCAGTACTTC; CDR3aa: CASSLGARKETQYF
j_gene: TRBJ2-7; v_gene: TRBV20-1; d_gene: -; abundance: -; CDR3nt: TGCAGTGCCTATCTCGACGAGCAGTACTTC; CDR3aa: CSAYLDEQYF
j_gene: TRBJ2-7; v_gene: TRBV7-2; d_gene: -; abundance: -; CDR3nt: TGTGCCAGCACTCTTGGCGGTTCCTACGAGCAGTACTTC; CDR3aa: CASTLGGSYEQYF
j_gene: TRBJ2-1; v_gene: TRBV29-1; d_gene: TRBD2; abundance: few; CDR3nt: TGCAGCGTTGAAGATGGGACTAGAAGCTACAATGAGCAGTTCTTC; CDR3aa: CSVEDGTRSYNEQFF
j_gene: TRBJ2-7; v_gene: TRBV7-9; d_gene: TRBD1; abundance: -; CDR3nt: TGTGCCAGCGGGACAGGGGACTACGAGCAGTACTTC; CDR3aa: CASGTGDYEQYF
j_gene: TRBJ1-2; v_gene: TRBV30; d_gene: TRBD1; abundance: few; CDR3nt: TGTGCCTGGAGTGTACAGGGGTCGGGGCGCCGTGGCTACACCTTC; CDR3aa: CAWSVQGSGRRGYTF
j_gene: TRBJ2-7; v_gene: TRBV7-9; d_gene: -; abundance: few; CDR3nt: TGTGCCAGCAGCCTACCGGGAGCCTACGAGCAGTACTTC; CDR3aa: CASSLPGAYEQYF
j_gene: TRBJ2-1; v_gene: TRBV5-6; d_gene: TRBD1; abundance: -; CDR3nt: TGTGCCAGCAGCTTGGGGGACAGGGGTTACAATGAGCAGTTCTTC; CDR3aa: CASSLGDRGYNEQFF
j_gene: TRBJ2-2; v_gene: TRBV28; d_gene: -; abundance: few; CDR3nt: TGTGCCAGCAGTCCCCAGGACATCTCGTTGACCCCGAACACCGGGGAGCTGTTTTTT; CDR3aa: CASSPQDISLTPNTGELFF
j_gene: TRBJ1-5; v_gene: TRBV28; d_gene: -; abundance: -; CDR3nt: TGTGCCAGCAGCCGTACAGGGACATATAGCAATCAGCCCCAGCATTTT; CDR3aa: CASSRTGTYSNQPQHF
j_gene: TRBJ2-7; v_gene: TRBV4-3; d_gene: -; abundance: -; CDR3nt: TGCGCCAGCAGCGTCCGGGCCCTTATCGGGGAGCAGTACTTC; CDR3aa: CASSVRALIGEQYF
j_gene: TRBJ2-6; v_gene: TRBV29-1; d_gene: TRBD1; abundance: -; CDR3nt: TGCAGCGTTGTGGACAGGTACTCTGGGGCCAACGTCCTGACTTTC; CDR3aa: CSVVDRYSGANVLTF
j_gene: TRBJ2-1; v_gene: TRBV2; d_gene: -; abundance: -; CDR3nt: TGTGCCAGCAGCGGGGGGGGACAGGATTACAATGAGCAGTTCTTC; CDR3aa: CASSGGGQDYNEQFF